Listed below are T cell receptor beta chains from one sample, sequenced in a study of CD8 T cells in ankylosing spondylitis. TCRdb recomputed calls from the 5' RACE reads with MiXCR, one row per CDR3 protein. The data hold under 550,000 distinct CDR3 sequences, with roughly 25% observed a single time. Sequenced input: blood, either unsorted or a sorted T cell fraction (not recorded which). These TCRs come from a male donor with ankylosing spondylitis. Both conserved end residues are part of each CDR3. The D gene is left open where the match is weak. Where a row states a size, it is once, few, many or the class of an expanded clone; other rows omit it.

CSVETGGTDTQYF | TGCAGCGTTGAAACAGGGGGCACAGATACGCAGTATTTT | TRBJ2-3 | NA | TRBD1 | TRBV29-1
CASSLLRESSDTQYF | TGCGCCAGCAGCTTGTTGCGGGAGAGCTCAGATACGCAGTATTTT | TRBJ2-3 | once | TRBD2 | TRBV5-1
CASSPTGPAKNIQYF | TGTGCCAGCAGCCCGACAGGGCCAGCCAAAAACATTCAGTACTTC | TRBJ2-4 | NA | TRBD1 | TRBV12-3/TRBV12-4
CASSLLDGSQYF | TGTGCCAGCAGTTTATTAGACGGGTCGCAGTATTTT | TRBJ2-3 | few | NA | TRBV12-3/TRBV12-4
CASSLAGTGTYEQYF | TGTGCCAGCAGCTTAGCCGGGACGGGAACCTACGAGCAGTACTTC | TRBJ2-7 | NA | NA | TRBV11-3
CASSRGVSGNTIYF | TGTGCCAGCAGTAGAGGGGTCTCTGGAAACACCATATATTTT | TRBJ1-3 | few | NA | TRBV12-3/TRBV12-4
CASSPDGPYNEQFF | TGTGCCAGCAGCCCCGATGGCCCATACAATGAGCAGTTCTTC | TRBJ2-1 | few | NA | TRBV11-2
CASSRGTGTDTEAFF | TGTGCCAGCAGCCGGGGGACAGGGACCGACACTGAAGCTTTCTTT | TRBJ1-1 | once | TRBD1 | TRBV7-8
CSVEDRARNTIYF | TGCAGCGTTGAAGATCGGGCCCGGAACACCATATATTTT | TRBJ1-3 | few | NA | TRBV29-1
CATSAIGQGRETQYF | TGTGCCACCAGTGCTATCGGACAGGGCCGAGAGACCCAGTACTTC | TRBJ2-5 | NA | TRBD1 | TRBV24-1
CASSDMVAGGQETQYF | TGTGCCAGCAGTGATATGGTAGCGGGGGGCCAAGAGACCCAGTACTTC | TRBJ2-5 | few | TRBD2 | TRBV2
CASRGDYRYNEQFF | TGTGCCAGCCGTGGGGACTACCGATACAATGAGCAGTTCTTC | TRBJ2-1 | NA | TRBD2 | TRBV4-2
CASTPRQGGGTDTQYF | TGTGCCAGCACCCCCAGACAGGGGGGAGGCACAGATACGCAGTATTTT | TRBJ2-3 | NA | TRBD1 | TRBV12-3/TRBV12-4
CASSPSEKLFF | TGTGCCAGCAGCCCCAGCGAAAAACTGTTTTTT | TRBJ1-4 | few | NA | TRBV7-9
CASRATGSETQYF | TGTGCCAGTAGAGCCACAGGGTCAGAGACCCAGTACTTC | TRBJ2-5 | few | NA | TRBV19
CASRETSGRADTQYF | TGTGCCAGCAGGGAGACTAGCGGGAGGGCAGATACGCAGTATTTT | TRBJ2-3 | few | TRBD2 | TRBV7-2
CAWSSSADTQYF | TGTGCCTGGAGTAGCTCGGCAGATACGCAGTATTTT | TRBJ2-3 | NA | NA | TRBV30
CASSPRDKAYEQYF | TGTGCCAGCTCACCACGGGACAAAGCCTACGAGCAGTACTTC | TRBJ2-7 | NA | NA | TRBV18
CASSSHRVADEQYF | TGTGCCAGCAGCTCCCACAGGGTAGCGGACGAGCAGTACTTC | TRBJ2-7 | NA | NA | TRBV3-1
CAIREIGLAGETQYF | TGTGCCATCAGGGAGATCGGACTAGCGGGAGAGACCCAGTACTTC | TRBJ2-5 | NA | TRBD2 | TRBV10-3
CASRIGQGVGNQPQHF | TGTGCCAGCAGGATAGGACAGGGAGTAGGCAATCAGCCCCAGCATTTT | TRBJ1-5 | NA | TRBD1 | TRBV7-2
CASSLGFGDNEQFF | TGCGCCAGCAGCTTGGGGTTCGGGGACAATGAGCAGTTCTTC | TRBJ2-1 | few | NA | TRBV5-1
CASIKGPSYEQYF | TGTGCCAGCATCAAGGGCCCTTCCTACGAGCAGTACTTC | TRBJ2-7 | NA | NA | TRBV6-6
CASSLIGLAGSNDTQYF | TGTGCCAGCAGTTTAATTGGCTTAGCGGGATCGAACGATACGCAGTATTTT | TRBJ2-3 | few | TRBD2 | TRBV12-3/TRBV12-4
CASSQVGFRNEQYF | TGTGCCAGCAGCCAAGTCGGTTTCAGGAACGAGCAGTACTTC | TRBJ2-7 | NA | NA | TRBV14
CSARAGTVIEQYF | TGCAGTGCTAGAGCCGGCACTGTGATCGAGCAGTACTTC | TRBJ2-7 | NA | NA | TRBV20-1
CASSQVLTGNSPLHF | TGTGCCAGCAGCCAAGTCCTTACAGGGAATTCACCCCTCCACTTT | TRBJ1-6 | few | NA | TRBV4-2
CASRPSRETSGRDTGELFF | TGTGCCAGCAGGCCTTCCCGGGAGACTAGCGGGAGGGACACCGGGGAGCTGTTTTTT | TRBJ2-2 | few | TRBD2 | TRBV5-6